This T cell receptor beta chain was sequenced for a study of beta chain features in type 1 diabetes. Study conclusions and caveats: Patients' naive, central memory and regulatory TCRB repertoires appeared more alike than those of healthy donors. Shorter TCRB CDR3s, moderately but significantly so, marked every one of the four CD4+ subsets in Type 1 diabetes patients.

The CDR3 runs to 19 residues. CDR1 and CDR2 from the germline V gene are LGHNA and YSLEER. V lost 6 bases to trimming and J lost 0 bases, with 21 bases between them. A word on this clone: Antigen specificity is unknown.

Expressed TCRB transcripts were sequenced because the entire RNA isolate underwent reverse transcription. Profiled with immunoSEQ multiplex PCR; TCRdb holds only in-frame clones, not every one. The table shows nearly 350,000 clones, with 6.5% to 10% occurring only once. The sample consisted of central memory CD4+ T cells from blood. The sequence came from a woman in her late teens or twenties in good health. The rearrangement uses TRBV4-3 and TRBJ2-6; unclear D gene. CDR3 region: CASSQSVGIPLSGANVLTF. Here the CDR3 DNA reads TGCGCCAGCAGTCAATCGGTGGGCATTCCCCTCTCTGGGGCCAACGTCCTGACTTTC.